One sample yielded the 20 T cell receptor beta chains listed below, sequenced in a study of OX40 agonist ivuxolimab in advanced cancers. Sequencing was performed with immunoSEQ multiplex PCR; in TCRdb, only in-frame clones are kept and a portion is missing. The repertoire holds roughly 80,000 clones, with around 82% as singletons. This sample comprised CD4+ or CD8+ T cells sorted from blood, obtained in a trial of the OX40 agonist ivuxolimab. These receptors all stem from an adult with an advanced solid tumor such as melanoma, head and neck, liver or kidney cancer.

The chain links TRBV5-6 to TRBJ2-6, with 8 bases matching TRBD2. The V gene end was trimmed by 0 bases and the J gene end by 0 bases; junction bases not matched to a gene: 2. The CDR3 has 17 amino acids. Germline V gene data show CDR1 as SGHDT and CDR2 as YYEEEE. The CDR3 DNA is TGTGCCAGCAGCTTGGAGCGGGGGCACTCTGGGGCCAACGTCCTGACTTTC. Encoded protein: CASSLERGHSGANVLTF.

The rearrangement joins TRBV7-9 to TRBJ2-2, with a weak D call TRBD2 (6 bases). The germline V and J ends were trimmed by 5 bases and 7 bases, with 23 bases remaining between them. The CDR3 sequence is 17 residues long. From germline, CDR1 is SEHNR and CDR2 FQNEAQ (reference sequence). The CDR3 spells CASSQASRDWTLGELFF. Written as DNA, the CDR3 is TGTGCCAGCAGCCAAGCCTCCCGGGACTGGACCCTCGGGGAGCTGTTTTTT.

This clone appeared once. The chain employs TRBV2 and TRBJ1-1; the D gene is possibly TRBD1 (6 bases). V was cut by 7 bases and J by 1 base, with 10 bases left in between. The CDR3 is 13 residues long. Germline loops: CDR1 SNHLY, CDR2 FYNNEI. CDR3 DNA sequence: TGTGCCAGCAACGACAGGCCGAACACTGAAGCTTTCTTT. Amino acid sequence: CASNDRPNTEAFF. Full variable domain (outside the CDR3, taken from reference TRBV2 and TRBJ1-1): EPEVTQTPSHQVTQMGQEVILRCVPISNHLYFYWYRQILGQKVEFLVSFYNNEISEKSEIFDDQFSVERPDGSNFTLKIRSTKLEDSAMYFCASNDRPNTEAFFGQGTRLTVV.

The gene calls are TRBV5-1 and TRBJ1-1; D not resolved. With 2 bases removed from V and 4 bases from J, the gap between germline ends came to 15 bases. CDR3 length: 15 amino acids. Germline CDR1 and CDR2: SGHRS and YFSETQ. CDR3 sequence reads: CASSFRPGRVTEAFF. Written as DNA, the CDR3 is TGCGCCAGCAGCTTCCGGCCGGGGAGGGTCACTGAAGCTTTCTTT.

The rearrangement uses TRBV11-2 and TRBJ1-2; D is perhaps TRBD1 (5 bases). From germline, CDR1 is SGHAT and CDR2 FQNNGV. The length of the CDR3 is 12 residues. Between the trimmed V and J ends, which lost 3 bases and 6 bases, there was a span of 8 bases. CDR3: CASSLGGDGYTF. CDR3 in DNA: TGTGCCAGCAGCTTGGGGGGGGATGGCTACACCTTC.

The chain carries TRBV30 and TRBJ2-7; possibly TRBD1 for D (5 bases). This CDR3 comprises 12 residues. Trimming left V 2 bases short and J 3 bases short, with 8 bases between. Germline lookup yields CDR1 GTSNPN and CDR2 SVGIG (reference sequence). CDR3 residues: CAWSRRDYEQYF. The CDR3 DNA is TGTGCCTGGAGTCGCAGGGACTACGAGCAGTACTTC.

V usage is TRBV11-3 and J usage is TRBJ1-1; no clear D. Germline values: CDR1 SGHNT, CDR2 YENEEA. This CDR3 has 15 amino acids. Trimming took 5 bases from V and 1 from J, leaving 14 bases between them. CDR3 loop: CASSVSLPGNTEAFF. The CDR3 bases are TGTGCCAGCAGCGTATCTCTTCCGGGGAACACTGAAGCTTTCTTT.

This chain links TRBV2 with TRBJ1-5, with a possible D match to TRBD1 (5 bases). V was shortened by 3 bases and J by 2 bases, with 8 bases between the two germline ends. The CDR3 spans 14 residues. In germline, CDR1 is SNHLY, CDR2 FYNNEI. This CDR3 is CASSDLQGNQPQHF. Here the CDR3 DNA reads TGTGCCAGCAGTGACTTACAGGGCAATCAGCCCCAGCATTTT.

The chain joins TRBV6-6 to TRBJ1-2; 9 bases fit TRBD1. This CDR3 spans 13 amino acids. J gave up 8 bases and V 7 bases, and 8 bases lay outside the gene matches. CDR1 MNHNY and CDR2 SVGAGI come from the germline V gene (reference sequence). CDR3 residues: CASTTRTGEGYTF. The CDR3 nucleotides read TGTGCCAGCACCACGAGGACAGGGGAAGGCTACACCTTC.

The V call is TRBV2, the J call TRBJ1-6; 8 bases are a match to TRBD1. From germline, CDR1 is SNHLY and CDR2 FYNNEI. The CDR3 has 16 amino acids. Trimming cost V 7 bases and J 0 bases; bases outside gene matches: 5. The CDR3 sequence: CASIRDRSSYNSPLHF. CDR3 coding DNA: TGTGCCAGCATTAGGGACAGGAGCTCCTATAATTCACCCCTCCACTTT.

This rearrangement joins TRBV28 to TRBJ2-3; TRBD1 agrees at 8 bases. The CDR3 runs 14 residues. V lost 6 bases and J lost 6; bases outside the gene matches: 8. CDR1 is MDHEN, CDR2 SYDVKM, per germline. The CDR3 loop reads CASSSGQELDTQYF. CDR3 nucleotides: TGTGCCAGCAGCTCGGGACAGGAATTGGATACGCAGTATTTT.

This clone was detected only a few times. The chain combines TRBV28 with TRBJ2-5; D uncertain. Trimming shortened V by 2 bases and J by 5 bases, and 6 bases separated the two germline ends. Per the germline V gene, CDR1 is MDHEN and CDR2 is SYDVKM. The CDR3 is 12 amino acids. The CDR3 bases are TGTGCCAGCAGTTTACCCTGGGAGACCCAGTACTTC. Encoded protein: CASSLPWETQYF.

This chain connects TRBV11-2 to TRBJ2-1; 9 bases are shared with TRBD1. The germline V gene encodes CDR1 SGHAT and CDR2 FQNNGV. The CDR3 has 16 amino acids. The V segment lost 1 base and the J segment 8 bases; nucleotides outside the gene matches: 9. CDR3 bases: TGTGCCAGCAGCTTAGTACCGGGACAGGGAACCTATGAGCAGTTCTTC. It yields the protein CASSLVPGQGTYEQFF.

This clone appeared a single time. The genes are TRBV25-1 and TRBJ2-2; D gene ambiguous. The germline V gene encodes CDR1 MGHDK and CDR2 SYGVNS. Trimming removed 1 base at V and 2 bases at J, with 8 bases between. The CDR3 consists of 15 residues. As DNA, the CDR3 is TGTGCCAGCAGTGAATTAGTGGGTAACACCGGGGAGCTGTTTTTT. It translates to CASSELVGNTGELFF.

This clone was seen more than once but under ten times. The rearrangement uses TRBV4-3 and TRBJ2-3, with D unclear. V was shortened by 0 bases and J by 5 bases, with 6 bases between the two germline ends. This CDR3 spans 13 amino acids. Germline lookup yields CDR1 LGHNA and CDR2 YSLEER. CDR3 DNA: TGCGCCAGCAGCCAAGATTGGGGAGATACGCAGTATTTT. Protein product: CASSQDWGDTQYF.

This clone was counted a single time. The chain has TRBV9 and TRBJ2-1; the match to TRBD2 covers 13 bases. This CDR3 is built from 18 residues. Germline CDR1 and CDR2: SGDLS and YYNGEE. Trimming removed 1 base from V and 2 bases from J; junction bases left unmatched: 6. The CDR3 loop reads CASSVQTSGGPPYNEQFF. CDR3 DNA: TGTGCCAGCAGCGTACAGACTAGCGGGGGGCCCCCCTACAATGAGCAGTTCTTC.

This chain joins TRBV2 and TRBJ2-7; TRBD1 is a possible D gene (5 bases). This CDR3 spans 12 amino acids. Trimming took 8 bases from V and 6 from J, leaving 14 bases between them. The germline gives CDR1 SNHLY, CDR2 FYNNEI. The DNA of the CDR3 is TGTGCCAGCGACTCCCAGGGATCCGAGCAGTACTTC. Translation gives CASDSQGSEQYF.

V and J are TRBV7-2 and TRBJ2-3, with D unclear. Per the germline V gene, CDR1 is SGHTA and CDR2 is FQGNSA. V was clipped by 1 base and J by 4 bases, with 6 bases between them. The CDR3 runs 13 residues. The CDR3, as DNA: TGTGCCAGCAGCTTAGAGGTCCCAGATACGCAGTATTTT. This translates into CASSLEVPDTQYF.

The CDR3 nucleotides are TGTGCCAGCAGTGCGAGGACCAGCTCCTACGAGCAGTACTTC. Translating it yields CASSARTSSYEQYF. The chain is built from TRBV2 and TRBJ2-7; no clear D. The CDR3 covers 14 residues. V lost 4 bases and J 0 bases, leaving 10 bases between the germline ends. Germline loops: CDR1 SNHLY, CDR2 FYNNEI.

This sequence joins TRBV7-9 and TRBJ2-1, with TRBD2 as a possible D gene (5 bases). With 5 bases removed from V and 9 bases from J, the gap between germline ends came to 20 bases. The CDR3 contains 15 residues. Germline CDR1 reads SEHNR; CDR2 reads FQNEAQ (reference sequence). CDR3 residues: CASSPGDRSGSEQFF. In DNA form, the CDR3 reads TGTGCCAGCAGCCCCGGGGATCGGTCGGGTAGTGAGCAGTTCTTC.